The next 15 T cell receptor beta chains were all read from a single sample in a study of PD-1 blockade in mismatch repair-deficient tumors. TCRdb's copy holds only in-frame clones and misses some; the assay was immunoSEQ multiplex PCR. The sample yields some 130,000 clones, about 88% seen once. The sample in question was peripheral blood, obtained approximately 71 weeks after starting pembrolizumab. All receptors derive from an adult with mismatch repair-deficient cancer.

V gene TRBV5-1 combines with J gene TRBJ2-4; 10 nucleotides line up with TRBD1. Germline assignment: CDR1 SGHRS and CDR2 YFSETQ. Trimming cost V 4 bases and J 6 bases; bases outside gene matches: 4. This CDR3 has 14 amino acids. The CDR3 DNA follows: TGCGCCAGCAGCCCTTGGACAGGGGGAAACATTCAGTACTTC. Protein sequence: CASSPWTGGNIQYF.

This clone was observed once. The rearrangement links TRBV19 to TRBJ1-1, with TRBD1 matching over 10 bases. Losses at the gene ends were 8 bases for V and 6 bases for J; bases not matched to a gene: 9. The CDR3 length is 14 residues. In germline, CDR1 is LNHDA, CDR2 SQIVND (reference sequence). In DNA, the CDR3 is TGTGCCAGTGGTCAGGGACAGGGGTTCGCTGAAGCTTTCTTT. Its translation: CASGQGQGFAEAFF.

This clone was observed once. The rearrangement links TRBV14 to TRBJ2-7, with a weak D call TRBD2 (6 bases). Germline V lookup: CDR1 SGHDN, CDR2 FVKESK. V lost 4 bases and J 3 bases, leaving 10 bases between the germline ends. The CDR3 length is 13 residues. CDR3 amino acids: CASSRLVDYEQYF. The CDR3 DNA is TGTGCCAGCAGCCGACTAGTCGACTACGAGCAGTACTTC.

The CDR3 DNA sequence: TGTGCCAGCAGCTTAGTAGGCAATGAGCAGTTCTTC. Translated, it gives CASSLVGNEQFF. This chain links TRBV11-2 with TRBJ2-1; D call uncertain. This CDR3 is built from 12 residues. V shed 1 base and J shed 6 bases, with 4 bases lying between them. Germline V CDR1 and CDR2: SGHAT, FQNNGV.

The CDR3 DNA reads as TGTGCCAGCGAGGGGTGGTCCATCCAAGAGACCCAGTACTTC. Protein: CASEGWSIQETQYF. The V gene is TRBV25-1, the J gene TRBJ2-5; D may match TRBD1 or TRBD2 (5 bases each). The germline CDR1 and CDR2 sequences are MGHDK and SYGVNS. V was pared by 8 bases and J by 1 base, with 14 bases between. The CDR3 totals 14 residues.

This chain links TRBV4-2 with TRBJ2-1; tentative D call: TRBD1 (6 bases). V lost 6 bases and J 0 bases, leaving 15 bases between the germline ends. The CDR3 sequence is 16 residues long. Germline loops: CDR1 LGHNA, CDR2 YNFKEQ. The CDR3 region is CASRQDDRSSYNEQFF. CDR3 nucleotides: TGTGCCAGCAGACAGGACGACAGGAGCTCCTACAATGAGCAGTTCTTC.

The V call is TRBV11-2, the J call TRBJ2-1, with D tentatively TRBD2 (6 bases). Germline V gene sequence: CDR1 SGHAT, CDR2 FQNNGV. The CDR3 is made up of 16 amino acids. The V end was cut by 1 base, the J end by 5 bases, with 15 bases between. The CDR3 coding sequence is TGTGCCAGCAGCTTAGTGGGGGTAGCGGTACACAATGAGCAGTTCTTC. Protein product: CASSLVGVAVHNEQFF.

This chain joins TRBV28 and TRBJ1-3; no definite D call. Germline loops: CDR1 MDHEN, CDR2 SYDVKM. With 5 bases removed from V and 4 bases from J, the gap between germline ends came to 6 bases. The CDR3 has 12 residues. The CDR3 reads CASSGGGNTIYF. CDR3 in DNA: TGTGCCAGCAGTGGCGGGGGAAACACCATATATTTT.

The CDR3 reads CASSRLGDTQYF. The CDR3 region has the DNA TGTGCCAGCAGTCGACTCGGAGATACGCAGTATTTT. The genes are TRBV6-6 and TRBJ2-3; no clear D. Trimming removed 5 bases at V and 5 bases at J, with 8 bases between. CDR1 and CDR2 from the germline V gene are MNHNY and SVGAGI (reference sequence). The CDR3 covers 12 residues.

The chain links TRBV6-4 to TRBJ2-7; weak D call: TRBD1 (6 bases). The ends were cut back, 4 bases at V and 1 base at J, with 11 bases in the middle. Germline CDR1 and CDR2: MRHNA and SNTAGT. The CDR3 length is 14 residues. The CDR3 DNA sequence: TGTGCCAGCAGTGGGACAGCTTTTTCCTACGAGCAGTACTTC. This translates into CASSGTAFSYEQYF.

The J gene is TRBJ2-7, the V gene TRBV9, with TRBD2 matching 7 bases. Germline V lookup: CDR1 SGDLS, CDR2 YYNGEE. The length of the CDR3 is 15 residues. V lost 0 bases and J lost 7; bases outside the gene matches: 10. The CDR3 sequence: CASSVDGGSMREQYF. CDR3 sequence (DNA): TGTGCCAGCAGCGTAGACGGCGGGAGTATGAGGGAGCAGTACTTC.

The chain recombines TRBV15 with TRBJ2-1, with 7 bases lining up with TRBD2. The CDR3 is made up of 16 amino acids. Unmatched junction bases numbered 7, after V lost 0 bases and J lost 5 bases. Germline CDR1 and CDR2: LNHNV and YYDKDF (reference sequence). The CDR3 protein is CATSRDYQRGDNEQFF. CDR3 nucleotide sequence: TGTGCCACCAGCAGAGATTACCAGCGGGGAGACAATGAGCAGTTCTTC.

The J gene is TRBJ2-2, the V gene TRBV28, with D hard to call. V lost 5 bases and J 5 bases, leaving 21 bases between the germline ends. The CDR3 consists of 17 residues. Germline V lookup: CDR1 MDHEN, CDR2 SYDVKM. CDR3 residues: CASSPITVATLTGELFF. The CDR3 DNA sequence: TGTGCCAGCAGTCCTATCACGGTGGCTACCCTGACCGGGGAGCTGTTTTTT.

The chain links TRBV27 to TRBJ2-7; 8 bases map to TRBD1. Trimming at V came to 2 bases and at J to 7 bases, leaving 7 bases not matched to a gene. The CDR3 is 14 residues long. CDR1 and CDR2 from the germline V gene are MNHEY and SMNVEV (reference sequence). The CDR3 DNA is TGTGCCAGCAGTTTAAGGACAGGGTCCCGGGAGCAGTACTTC. Protein: CASSLRTGSREQYF.

This clone was counted only a few times. The genes are TRBV5-6 and TRBJ1-2; D uncertain. The CDR3 covers 14 residues. The germline V and J ends were trimmed by 2 bases and 5 bases, with 13 bases remaining between them. The germline gives CDR1 SGHDT, CDR2 YYEEEE. CDR3 amino acids: CASSFESIPYGYTF. The DNA of the CDR3 is TGTGCCAGCAGCTTTGAGTCGATTCCATATGGCTACACCTTC.